This T cell receptor beta chain was obtained from a study of T-cell reconstitution after alpha-beta-depleted transplantation in children. Germline CDR1 SGHVS, CDR2 FQNEAQ. The CDR3 has 13 amino acids. During its preparation, the TCRbeta library received unique molecular identifiers. One entry per CDR3 protein results from TCRdb running MiXCR on the PCR reads. The table shows about 300,000 distinct CDR3 sequences, with roughly 7.8% occurring only once. This clonotype was recorded many times. The target antigen is unknown. Sequence at one end of the junction differs from germline and may be a read error. Study-wide points: In some patients, recipient T cells and intrathymic progenitors surviving conditioning explained high day-60 diversity. By one year post-transplant, T-cell counts and diversity largely arose from T cells that were newly produced. Several hundred expanded graft clones reportedly were the source of alpha-beta T cells about two months after transplant.

The material sequenced was peripheral blood, taken 360 days after TCRalphabeta/CD19-depleted stem cell transplant. This receptor was obtained from a female patient aged 2 to 10 who had a stem cell transplant for Fanconi anemia, so the T cells may come from the graft donor. The V and J genes are TRBV7-8 and TRBJ2-3; D might be TRBD2 (6 bases). CDR3 sequence: CASSFGSTDSQYF. CDR3 bases: TGTGCCAGCAGCTTCGGGAGCACAGATTCGCAGTATTTT.